These 18 T cell receptor beta chains came from one sample sequenced in a study of cytomegalovirus exposure and HLA in healthy donors. Vbeta (60) and Jbeta (13) primers were used in the PCR. Measured with immunoSEQ multiplex PCR; TCRdb has only the in-frame clones, and not every one. The repertoire has 110,000 or so clones, 82% of them found once; the top ten carry roughly 2.5%. The specimen was PBMCs. All receptors come from a woman under 30 in good health and CMV-seronegative.

J is TRBJ1-4 and V is TRBV28; D is possibly TRBD1 (6 bases). V was pared by 5 bases and J by 8 bases, with 15 bases between. CDR1 and CDR2 from the germline V gene are MDHEN and SYDVKM. The CDR3 totals 14 residues. The CDR3 DNA follows: TGTGCCAGCAGTACAGGGATTATTGACGAAAAACTGTTTTTT. Translating gives CASSTGIIDEKLFF.

This sequence joins TRBV4-3 and TRBJ1-2; 8 positions agree with TRBD1. The ends lost 2 bases at V and 6 bases at J; junction bases unmatched: 8. CDR3 length equals 15 residues. Germline assignment: CDR1 LGHNA and CDR2 YSLEER. The CDR3 sequence is CASSQNRGFWDGYTF. The CDR3, as DNA: TGCGCCAGCAGCCAAAACAGGGGGTTTTGGGATGGCTACACCTTC.

The V and J genes are TRBV6-5 and TRBJ2-7; possibly TRBD2 for D (6 bases). The germline CDR1 and CDR2 sequences are MNHEY and SVGAGI. V lost 8 bases to trimming and J lost 0 bases, with 11 bases between them. The CDR3 is made up of 13 amino acids. The CDR3 DNA is TGTGCCAGCTGTAATAGCGGCTCCTACGAGCAGTACTTC. Its translation is CASCNSGSYEQYF.

This chain uses TRBV4-1 with TRBJ2-3; 7 bases align to TRBD1. The CDR3 sequence is 16 residues long. V dropped 1 base and J dropped 0; count of bases not matched to a gene: 4. In germline, CDR1 is MGHRA, CDR2 YSYEKL. CDR3 in DNA: TGCGCCAGCAGCCAAGTTAAGGGGGCGAGCACAGATACGCAGTATTTT. It is translated as CASSQVKGASTDTQYF.

This chain uses TRBV10-1 with TRBJ2-5; possible D gene TRBD2, 5 bases. This CDR3 is built from 15 residues. Germline-derived CDR1 and CDR2 are WNHNN and SYGVQD (reference sequence). Deletions cut 6 bases from V and 4 bases from J, with 18 bases between. As DNA, the CDR3 is TGCGCCAGCAGCGAGGGCGGAAGGCTAGCAGAGACCCAGTACTTC. Protein product: CASSEGGRLAETQYF.

As concerns this clone: The same CDR3 is also encoded by other DNA sequences in this sample. The V gene is TRBV19, the J gene TRBJ2-3; possibly TRBD2 for D (5 bases). The CDR3 is made up of 14 amino acids. V shed 0 bases and J shed 3 bases, with 7 bases lying between them. Per germline, CDR1 LNHDA and CDR2 SQIVND (reference sequence). DNA of the CDR3: TGTGCCAGTAGTATAGATCGAGGGACAGATACGCAGTATTTT. The encoded protein is CASSIDRGTDTQYF.

CDR3 residues: CSVSEGAEAFF. The CDR3 bases are TGCAGCGTTTCCGAGGGGGCTGAAGCTTTCTTT. The gene calls are TRBV29-1 and TRBJ1-1, with D perhaps TRBD1 (6 bases). Germline CDR1 is SQVTM and CDR2 is ANQGSEA. V gave up 5 bases and J gave up 6 bases, with 10 bases separating them. This CDR3 contains 11 residues.

This clone was seen a single time. The J gene is TRBJ2-1, the V gene TRBV27, with TRBD2 matching over 7 bases. The junction had 5 bases not matched to a gene; V was cut back by 5 bases and J by 4 bases. The CDR3 consists of 14 residues. Germline V gene data show CDR1 as MNHEY and CDR2 as SMNVEV (reference sequence). The CDR3 region is CASSGGGRYNEQFF. The DNA of the CDR3 is TGTGCCAGCAGTGGCGGGGGACGATACAATGAGCAGTTCTTC.

This sequence joins TRBV4-3 and TRBJ1-2, with 9 bases matching TRBD1. The CDR3 consists of 16 residues. Germline V gene lookup returns CDR1 LGHNA and CDR2 YSLEER. V lost 1 base to trimming and J lost 7 bases; unmatched junction nucleotides: 10. Written as DNA, the CDR3 is TGCGCCAGCAGCCAAGGCTTCGGGACAGGGTTGGGTGGCTACACCTTC. It yields the protein CASSQGFGTGLGGYTF.

J is TRBJ1-1 and V is TRBV30; D remains unclear. The V gene's germline CDR1 is GTSNPN and CDR2 SVGIG (reference sequence). The V end was cut by 5 bases, the J end by 4 bases, with 14 bases between. The CDR3 covers 13 residues. CDR3: CAWSTGFPTEAFF. The CDR3 DNA reads TGTGCCTGGTCGACCGGGTTCCCCACTGAAGCTTTCTTT.

The V call is TRBV27, the J call TRBJ2-7; TRBD1 is a possible D gene (5 bases). The CDR3 spans 13 residues. The germline CDR1 and CDR2 sequences are MNHEY and SMNVEV (reference sequence). Trimming left V 6 bases short and J 0 bases short, with 9 bases between. The CDR3 DNA follows: TGTGCCAGCAGCATACAGGACTCCTACGAGCAGTACTTC. The encoded protein is CASSIQDSYEQYF.

The genes are TRBV28 and TRBJ2-7, with TRBD2 matching 8 bases. This CDR3 comprises 14 residues. Germline CDR1 is MDHEN and CDR2 is SYDVKM. V lost 2 bases and J lost 9; bases outside the gene matches: 9. The CDR3 DNA follows: TGTGCCAGCAGTTTACCGGGAGGGTCTCACTGGCAGTACTTC. This translates into CASSLPGGSHWQYF.

This clone was found once. This sequence joins TRBV27 and TRBJ2-1; D is possibly TRBD1 (5 bases). The CDR3 runs to 14 residues. Germline lookup yields CDR1 MNHEY and CDR2 SMNVEV (reference sequence). V was cut by 2 bases and J by 9 bases, with 14 bases left in between. This CDR3 is CASSLQGRVSEQFF. The CDR3 nucleotides read TGTGCCAGCAGTTTACAAGGCAGGGTTAGTGAGCAGTTCTTC.

The chain couples TRBV9 to TRBJ2-3, with 14 positions matching TRBD2. CDR1 and CDR2 (germline): SGDLS, YYNGEE. The length of the CDR3 is 17 residues. V lost 0 bases to trimming and J lost 6 bases; unmatched junction nucleotides: 6. Here the CDR3 reads CASSVVGLAGAADTQYF. The CDR3 DNA sequence: TGTGCCAGCAGCGTAGTGGGACTAGCGGGGGCAGCCGATACGCAGTATTTT.

The chain employs TRBV11-2 and TRBJ1-2; possibly TRBD1 for D (5 bases). Germline V gene lookup returns CDR1 SGHAT and CDR2 FQNNGV. Between the trimmed V and J ends, which lost 1 base and 4 bases, there was a span of 13 bases. The length of the CDR3 is 15 residues. The CDR3 sequence is CASSLASAGGYGYTF. DNA for the CDR3: TGTGCCAGCAGCTTAGCGTCAGCCGGGGGCTATGGCTACACCTTC.

Only one count was recorded for this clone. This sequence joins TRBV18 and TRBJ1-2, with TRBD1 matching over 8 bases. Germline V lookup: CDR1 KGHSH, CDR2 LQKENI. Unmatched junction bases numbered 8, after V lost 3 bases and J lost 8 bases. The CDR3 consists of 14 residues. The CDR3, as DNA: TGTGCCAGCTCACCGACAGGGGCGGCACAGGGCTACACCTTC. This encodes CASSPTGAAQGYTF.

The chain carries TRBV27 and TRBJ1-1; D gene uncertain. The length of the CDR3 is 15 residues. V was pared by 2 bases and J by 0 bases, with 10 bases between. Germline loops: CDR1 MNHEY, CDR2 SMNVEV (reference sequence). CDR3 DNA sequence: TGTGCCAGCAGTTTAATCGGGGAACTGAACACTGAAGCTTTCTTT. It codes for CASSLIGELNTEAFF.

The rearrangement uses TRBV28 and TRBJ2-6; D is undetermined. V dropped 4 bases and J dropped 12 bases, with 10 bases sitting between them. The CDR3 contains 12 residues. The germline CDR1 and CDR2 sequences are MDHEN and SYDVKM. CDR3 sequence (DNA): TGTGCCAGCAGTTCCACCTACCGCGTCCTGACTTTC. Its translation is CASSSTYRVLTF.